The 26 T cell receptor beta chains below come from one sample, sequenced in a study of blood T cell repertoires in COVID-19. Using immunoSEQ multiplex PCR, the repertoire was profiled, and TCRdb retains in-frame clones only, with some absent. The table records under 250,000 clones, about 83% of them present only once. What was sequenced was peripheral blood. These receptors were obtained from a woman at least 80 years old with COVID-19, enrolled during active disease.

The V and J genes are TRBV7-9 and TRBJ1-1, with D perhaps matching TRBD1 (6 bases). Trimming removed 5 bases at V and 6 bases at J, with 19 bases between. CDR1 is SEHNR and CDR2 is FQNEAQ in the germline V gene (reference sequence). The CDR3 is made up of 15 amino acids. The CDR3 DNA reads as TGTGCCAGCAGCCCACAGGGTCAGGTCCAGGCTGAAGCTTTCTTT. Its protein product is CASSPQGQVQAEAFF.

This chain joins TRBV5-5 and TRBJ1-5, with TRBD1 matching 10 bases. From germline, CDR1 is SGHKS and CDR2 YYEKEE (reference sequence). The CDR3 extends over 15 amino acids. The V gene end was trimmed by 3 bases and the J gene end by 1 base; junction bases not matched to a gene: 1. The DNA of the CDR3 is TGTGCCAGCAGCTGGGGACAGGGGAGCAATCAGCCCCAGCATTTT. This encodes CASSWGQGSNQPQHF.

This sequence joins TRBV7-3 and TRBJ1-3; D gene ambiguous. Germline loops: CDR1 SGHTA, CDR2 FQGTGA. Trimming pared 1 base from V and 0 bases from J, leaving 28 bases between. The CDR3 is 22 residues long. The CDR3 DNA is TGTGCCAGCAGCTTAAAGAAAGGGAGTTCGGCCGACCATTTGAGCTCTGGAAACACCATATATTTT. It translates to CASSLKKGSSADHLSSGNTIYF.

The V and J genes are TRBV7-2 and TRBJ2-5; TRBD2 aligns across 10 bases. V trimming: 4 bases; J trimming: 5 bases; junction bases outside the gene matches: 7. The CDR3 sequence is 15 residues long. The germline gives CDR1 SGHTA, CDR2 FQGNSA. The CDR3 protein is CASSSSGGAPETQYF. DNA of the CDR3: TGTGCCAGCAGCTCGAGCGGGGGGGCTCCGGAGACCCAGTACTTC. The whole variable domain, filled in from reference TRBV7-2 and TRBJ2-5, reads GAGVSQSPSNKVTEKGKDVELRCDPISGHTALYWYRQSLGQGLEFLIYFQGNSAPDKSGLPSDRFSAERTGGSVSTLTIQRTQQEDSAVYLCASSSSGGAPETQYFGPGTRLLVL.

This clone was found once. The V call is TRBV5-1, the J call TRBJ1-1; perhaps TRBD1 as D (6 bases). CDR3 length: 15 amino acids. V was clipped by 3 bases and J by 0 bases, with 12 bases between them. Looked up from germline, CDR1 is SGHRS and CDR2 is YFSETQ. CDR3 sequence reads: CASSSRQVMNTEAFF. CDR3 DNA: TGCGCCAGCAGCTCCCGACAGGTCATGAACACTGAAGCTTTCTTT.

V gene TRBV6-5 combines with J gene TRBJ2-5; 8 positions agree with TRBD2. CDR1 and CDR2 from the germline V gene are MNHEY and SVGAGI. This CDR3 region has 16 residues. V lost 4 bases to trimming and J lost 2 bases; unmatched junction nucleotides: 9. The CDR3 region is CASSSGRLAIQETQYF. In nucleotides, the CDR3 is TGTGCCAGCAGTTCAGGTCGACTAGCGATACAAGAGACCCAGTACTTC.

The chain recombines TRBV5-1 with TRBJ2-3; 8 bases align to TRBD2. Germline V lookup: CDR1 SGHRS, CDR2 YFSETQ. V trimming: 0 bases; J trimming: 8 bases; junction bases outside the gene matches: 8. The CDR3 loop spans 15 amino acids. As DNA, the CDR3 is TGCGCCAGCAGCTTGGGGAGCGCGGGGGGACCTACGCAGTATTTT. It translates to CASSLGSAGGPTQYF.

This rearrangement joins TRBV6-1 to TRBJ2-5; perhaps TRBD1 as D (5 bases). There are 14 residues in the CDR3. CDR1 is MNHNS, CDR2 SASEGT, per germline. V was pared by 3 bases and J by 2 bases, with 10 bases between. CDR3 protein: CASSDQGLQETQYF. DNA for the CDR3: TGTGCCAGCAGTGACCAGGGATTGCAAGAGACCCAGTACTTC.

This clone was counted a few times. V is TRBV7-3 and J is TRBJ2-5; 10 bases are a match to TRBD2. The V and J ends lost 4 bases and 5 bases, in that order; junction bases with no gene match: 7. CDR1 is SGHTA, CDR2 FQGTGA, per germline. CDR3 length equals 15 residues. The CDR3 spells CASSSGTSEAETQYF. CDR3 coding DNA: TGTGCCAGCAGCTCCGGGACTAGCGAGGCGGAGACCCAGTACTTC.

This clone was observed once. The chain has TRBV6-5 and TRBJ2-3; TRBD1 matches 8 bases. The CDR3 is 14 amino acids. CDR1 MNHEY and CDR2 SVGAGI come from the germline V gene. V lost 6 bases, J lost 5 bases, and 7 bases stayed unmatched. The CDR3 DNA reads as TGTGCCAGCAGCTCAGGACAGGGTAGAGATACGCAGTATTTT. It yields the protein CASSSGQGRDTQYF.

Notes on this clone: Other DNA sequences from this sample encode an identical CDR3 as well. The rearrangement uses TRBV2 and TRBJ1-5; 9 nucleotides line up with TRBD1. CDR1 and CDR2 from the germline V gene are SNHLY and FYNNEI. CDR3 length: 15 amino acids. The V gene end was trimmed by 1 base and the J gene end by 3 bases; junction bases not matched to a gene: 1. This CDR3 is CASSEGDRVNQPQHF. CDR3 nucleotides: TGTGCCAGCAGTGAAGGGGACAGGGTCAATCAGCCCCAGCATTTT. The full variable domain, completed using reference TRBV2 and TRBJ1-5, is EPEVTQTPSHQVTQMGQEVILRCVPISNHLYFYWYRQILGQKVEFLVSFYNNEISEKSEIFDDQFSVERPDGSNFTLKIRSTKLEDSAMYFCASSEGDRVNQPQHFGDGTRLSIL.

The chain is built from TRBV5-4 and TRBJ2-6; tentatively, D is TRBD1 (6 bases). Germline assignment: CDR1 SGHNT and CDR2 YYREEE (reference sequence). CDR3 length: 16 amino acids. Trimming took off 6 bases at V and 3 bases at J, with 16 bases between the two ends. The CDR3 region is CASTKTGNRGANVLTF. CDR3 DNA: TGTGCCAGCACCAAGACAGGAAATCGTGGGGCCAACGTCCTGACTTTC.

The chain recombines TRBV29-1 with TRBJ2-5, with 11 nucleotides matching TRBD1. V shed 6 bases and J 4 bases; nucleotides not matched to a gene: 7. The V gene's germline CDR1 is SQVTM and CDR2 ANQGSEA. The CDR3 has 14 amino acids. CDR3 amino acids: CSVDYGQGAETQYF. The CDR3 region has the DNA TGCAGCGTCGACTATGGACAGGGGGCAGAGACCCAGTACTTC.

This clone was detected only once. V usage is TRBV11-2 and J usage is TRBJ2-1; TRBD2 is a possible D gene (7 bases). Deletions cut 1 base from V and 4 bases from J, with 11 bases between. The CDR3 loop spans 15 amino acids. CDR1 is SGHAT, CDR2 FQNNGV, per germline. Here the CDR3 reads CASSLGGGNYNEQFF. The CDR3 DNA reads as TGTGCCAGCAGCTTAGGGGGGGGCAATTACAATGAGCAGTTCTTC.

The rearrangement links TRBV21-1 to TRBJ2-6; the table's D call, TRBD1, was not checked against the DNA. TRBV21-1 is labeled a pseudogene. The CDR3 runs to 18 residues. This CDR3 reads CASSGRRTGLPGANVLTF. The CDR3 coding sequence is TGTGCCAGCAGCGGGAGAAGGACAGGGCTTCCTGGGGCCAACGTCCTGACTTTC.

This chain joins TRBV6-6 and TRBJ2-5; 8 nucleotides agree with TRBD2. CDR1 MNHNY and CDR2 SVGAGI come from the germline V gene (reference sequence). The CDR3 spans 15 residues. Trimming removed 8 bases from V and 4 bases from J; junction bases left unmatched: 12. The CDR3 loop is CASRGGRDYRETQYF. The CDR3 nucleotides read TGTGCCAGCCGGGGGGGGCGAGATTATCGAGAGACCCAGTACTTC.

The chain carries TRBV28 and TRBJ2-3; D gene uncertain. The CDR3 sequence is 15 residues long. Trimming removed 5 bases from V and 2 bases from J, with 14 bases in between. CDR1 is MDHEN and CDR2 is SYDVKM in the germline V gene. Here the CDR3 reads CASSPRPRLTDTQYF. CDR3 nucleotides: TGTGCCAGCAGTCCCCGCCCGAGGCTCACAGATACGCAGTATTTT. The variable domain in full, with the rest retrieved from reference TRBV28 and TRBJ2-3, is DVKVTQSSRYLVKRTGEKVFLECVQDMDHENMFWYRQDPGLGLRLIYFSYDVKMKEKGDIPEGYSVSREKKERFSLILESASTNQTSMYLCASSPRPRLTDTQYFGPGTRLTVL.

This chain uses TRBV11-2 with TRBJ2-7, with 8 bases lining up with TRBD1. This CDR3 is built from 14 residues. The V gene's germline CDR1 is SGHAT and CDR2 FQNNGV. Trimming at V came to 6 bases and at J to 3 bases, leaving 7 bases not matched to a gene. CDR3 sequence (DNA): TGTGCCAGCAGATCTCCGGGACAGGACTACGAGCAGTACTTC. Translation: CASRSPGQDYEQYF.

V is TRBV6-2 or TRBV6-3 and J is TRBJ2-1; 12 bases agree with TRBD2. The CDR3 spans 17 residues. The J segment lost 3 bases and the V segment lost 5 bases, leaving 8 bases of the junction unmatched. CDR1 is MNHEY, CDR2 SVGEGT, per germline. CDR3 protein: CASSTRLAGVFYNEQFF. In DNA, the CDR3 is TGTGCCAGCAGTACTCGACTAGCGGGGGTCTTCTACAATGAGCAGTTCTTC.

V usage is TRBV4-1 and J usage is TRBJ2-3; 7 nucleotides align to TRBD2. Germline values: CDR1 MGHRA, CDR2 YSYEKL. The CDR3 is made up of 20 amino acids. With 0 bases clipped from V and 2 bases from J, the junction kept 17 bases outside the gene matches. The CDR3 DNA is TGCGCCAGCAGCCAAGATCCCCCCTCGGTGAGCGGGGACCTCACAGATACGCAGTATTTT. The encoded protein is CASSQDPPSVSGDLTDTQYF.

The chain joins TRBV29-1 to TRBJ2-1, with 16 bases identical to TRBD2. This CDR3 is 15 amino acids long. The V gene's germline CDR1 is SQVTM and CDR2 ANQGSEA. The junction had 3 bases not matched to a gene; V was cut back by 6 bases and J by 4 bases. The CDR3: CSVGTSGGAYNEQFF. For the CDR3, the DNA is TGCAGCGTAGGGACTAGCGGGGGGGCTTACAATGAGCAGTTCTTC.

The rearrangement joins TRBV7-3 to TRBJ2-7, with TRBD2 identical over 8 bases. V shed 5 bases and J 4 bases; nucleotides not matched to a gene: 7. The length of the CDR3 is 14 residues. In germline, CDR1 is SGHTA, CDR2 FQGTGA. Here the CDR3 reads CASSLRGGRYEQYF. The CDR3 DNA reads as TGTGCCAGCAGCCTCCGGGGGGGCCGATACGAGCAGTACTTC.

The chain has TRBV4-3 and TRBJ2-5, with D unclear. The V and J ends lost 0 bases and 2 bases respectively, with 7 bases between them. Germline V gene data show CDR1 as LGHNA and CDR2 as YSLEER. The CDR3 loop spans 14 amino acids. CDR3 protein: CASSQDSRQETQYF. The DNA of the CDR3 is TGCGCCAGCAGCCAAGATTCCAGGCAAGAGACCCAGTACTTC.

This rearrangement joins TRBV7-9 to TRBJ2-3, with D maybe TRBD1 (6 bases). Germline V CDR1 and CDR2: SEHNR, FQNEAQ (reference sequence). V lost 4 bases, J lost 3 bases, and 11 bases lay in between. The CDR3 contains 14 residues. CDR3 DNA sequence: TGTGCCAGCAGCTCCCGGGACATAACAGATACGCAGTATTTT. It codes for CASSSRDITDTQYF. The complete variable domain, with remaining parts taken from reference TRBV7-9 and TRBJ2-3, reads DTGVSQNPRHKITKRGQNVTFRCDPISEHNRLYWYRQTLGQGPEFLTYFQNEAQLEKSRLLSDRFSAERPKGSFSTLEIQRTEQGDSAMYLCASSSRDITDTQYFGPGTRLTVL.

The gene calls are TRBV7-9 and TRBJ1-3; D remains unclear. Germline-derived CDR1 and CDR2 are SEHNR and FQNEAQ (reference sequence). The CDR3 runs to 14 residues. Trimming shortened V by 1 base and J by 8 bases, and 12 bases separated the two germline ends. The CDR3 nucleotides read TGTGCCAGCAGCTTAGTTGTCTCGGGAGACACCATATATTTT. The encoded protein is CASSLVVSGDTIYF.

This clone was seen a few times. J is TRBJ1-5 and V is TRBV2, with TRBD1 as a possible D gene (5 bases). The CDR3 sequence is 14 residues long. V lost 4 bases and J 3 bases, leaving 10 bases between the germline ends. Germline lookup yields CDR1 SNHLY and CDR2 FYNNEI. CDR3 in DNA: TGTGCCAGCAGTGGGGGCACATCCAATCAGCCCCAGCATTTT. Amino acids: CASSGGTSNQPQHF.